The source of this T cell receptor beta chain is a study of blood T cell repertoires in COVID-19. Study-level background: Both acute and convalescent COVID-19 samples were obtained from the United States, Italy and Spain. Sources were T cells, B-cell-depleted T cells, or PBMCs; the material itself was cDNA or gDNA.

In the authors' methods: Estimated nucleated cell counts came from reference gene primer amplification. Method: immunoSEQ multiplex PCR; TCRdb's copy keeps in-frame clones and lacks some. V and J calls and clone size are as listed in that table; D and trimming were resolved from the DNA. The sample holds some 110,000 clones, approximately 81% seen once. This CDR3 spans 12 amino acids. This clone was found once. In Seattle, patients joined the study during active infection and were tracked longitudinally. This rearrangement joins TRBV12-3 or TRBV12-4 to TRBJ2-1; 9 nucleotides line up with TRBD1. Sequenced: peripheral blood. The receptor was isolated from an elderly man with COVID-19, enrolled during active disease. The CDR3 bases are TGTGCGTCAGGGACAGGGAACAATGAGCAGTTCTTC. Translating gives CASGTGNNEQFF.